These 30 T cell receptor beta chains were sequenced from one sample in a study of beta chain features in type 1 diabetes. Their specific antigens are unknown. Sequencing targeted expressed TCRB transcripts, as all isolated RNA had been reverse transcribed. Only in-frame clones appear in the TCRdb table, and some are missing; sequencing was by immunoSEQ multiplex PCR. Among about 650,000 clones, 12% were seen once, and the ten largest hold 0.09% to 0.15%. Overall study findings and caveats: Significant though moderate, a shortening of TCRB CDR3s appeared in all four CD4+ subsets of Type 1 diabetes patients.

The specimen was naive CD4+ T cells from blood. These receptors came from a man younger than 45 with type 1 diabetes.

Written as DNA, the CDR3 is TGCGCCAGCAGCCAAGATATTAGGGGGGGCGCGAATCAGCCCCAGCATTTT. It codes for CASSQDIRGGANQPQHF. The rearrangement joins TRBV4-3 to TRBJ1-5; possible D gene TRBD1, 6 bases. The CDR3 is 17 amino acids. V was trimmed by 0 bases and J by 4 bases, leaving 16 bases between them. Germline lookup yields CDR1 LGHNA and CDR2 YSLEER.

V is TRBV10-3 and J is TRBJ2-1; D uncertain. V lost 7 bases and J lost 1, with 11 bases in between. Per germline, CDR1 ENHRY and CDR2 SYGVKD. CDR3 length: 14 amino acids. The chain's CDR3 is CAIKPEKSYNEQFF. As DNA, the CDR3 is TGTGCCATCAAGCCCGAGAAATCCTACAATGAGCAGTTCTTC.

The J gene is TRBJ2-5, the V gene TRBV5-1; 10 bases line up with TRBD1. Germline V CDR1 and CDR2: SGHRS, YFSETQ. The trim removed 4 bases at V and 7 bases at J, leaving 7 bases unmatched. The CDR3 loop spans 14 amino acids. CDR3 amino acids: CASSLGQGSGTQYF. DNA of the CDR3: TGCGCCAGCAGCCTGGGACAGGGGTCGGGGACCCAGTACTTC.

The chain has TRBV7-2 and TRBJ1-3; D gene uncertain. CDR1 is SGHTA and CDR2 is FQGNSA in the germline V gene. CDR3 length: 14 amino acids. The germline V and J ends were trimmed by 5 bases and 0 bases, with 8 bases remaining between them. This CDR3 reads CASSIQNSGNTIYF. The CDR3 nucleotides are TGTGCCAGCAGCATACAGAACTCTGGAAACACCATATATTTT.

V usage is TRBV10-3 and J usage is TRBJ2-6, with D unclear. This CDR3 has 17 residues. V was trimmed by 5 bases and J by 0 bases, leaving 14 bases between them. CDR1 is ENHRY and CDR2 is SYGVKD in the germline V gene. In nucleotides, the CDR3 is TGTGCCATCAGTTCTTCCAGACCCCTCTCTGGGGCCAACGTCCTGACTTTC. It translates to CAISSSRPLSGANVLTF.

This clone was detected only a few times. The chain is built from TRBV29-1 and TRBJ2-6; no firm D call. This CDR3 comprises 23 residues. V lost 5 bases to trimming and J lost 0 bases, with 35 bases between them. Per the germline V gene, CDR1 is SQVTM and CDR2 is ANQGSEA. This CDR3 reads CSVLPEWAIGVSPWDSGANVLTF. Written as DNA, the CDR3 is TGCAGCGTTTTGCCCGAATGGGCGATCGGTGTGAGCCCCTGGGACTCTGGGGCCAACGTCCTGACTTTC. Looking up the rest from reference TRBV29-1 and TRBJ2-6 gives the full variable domain: SAVISQKPSRDICQRGTSLTIQCQVDSQVTMMFWYRQQPGQSLTLIATANQGSEATYESGFVIDKFPISRPNLTFSTLTVSNMSPEDSSIYLCSVLPEWAIGVSPWDSGANVLTFGAGSRLTVL.

This chain joins TRBV10-1 and TRBJ2-3; 12 bases line up with TRBD2. This CDR3 has 16 amino acids. From germline, CDR1 is WNHNN and CDR2 SYGVQD (reference sequence). The V and J ends lost 6 bases and 2 bases, in that order; junction bases with no gene match: 6. CDR3 residues: CASSLLAGGPTDTQYF. Here the CDR3 DNA reads TGCGCCAGCAGCTTACTAGCGGGGGGCCCCACAGATACGCAGTATTTT.

This chain links TRBV10-1 with TRBJ2-7; 7 nucleotides agree with TRBD2. J lost 6 bases, V lost 5 bases, and 10 bases had no gene match. CDR1 and CDR2 from the germline V gene are WNHNN and SYGVQD (reference sequence). The CDR3 is 14 amino acids. The CDR3: CASSSGTTVGEQYF. CDR3 coding DNA: TGCGCCAGCAGTTCCGGGACTACTGTAGGCGAGCAGTACTTC.

In its sample, this clone was seen a few times. The chain joins TRBV5-1 to TRBJ1-2, with 7 bases lining up with TRBD1. Trimming removed 4 bases from V and 2 bases from J; junction bases left unmatched: 8. Germline lookup yields CDR1 SGHRS and CDR2 YFSETQ. The CDR3 has 15 amino acids. CDR3 nucleotide sequence: TGCGCCAGCAGCCTGGGACAGTCCGTCAACTATGGCTACACCTTC. Translated, it gives CASSLGQSVNYGYTF.

The chain is built from TRBV4-3 and TRBJ2-1, with TRBD1 matching over 7 bases. Unmatched junction bases numbered 13, after V lost 5 bases and J lost 9 bases. The CDR3 sequence is 15 residues long. CDR1 is LGHNA, CDR2 YSLEER, per germline. The chain's CDR3 is CASSLRVGQLIEQFF. CDR3 nucleotide sequence: TGCGCCAGCAGCTTAAGGGTGGGACAGCTAATTGAGCAGTTCTTC.

This clone was seen more than once but under ten times. This chain uses TRBV9 with TRBJ2-5; 9 bases match TRBD1. Germline V lookup: CDR1 SGDLS, CDR2 YYNGEE. This CDR3 spans 15 amino acids. The trim removed 1 base at V and 4 bases at J, leaving 5 bases unmatched. The CDR3 spells CASSVTGGRGETQYF. The DNA for the CDR3 is TGTGCCAGCAGCGTAACAGGGGGCAGGGGAGAGACCCAGTACTTC. Full variable domain (missing parts from reference TRBV9 and TRBJ2-5): DSGVTQTPKHLITATGQRVTLRCSPRSGDLSVYWYQQSLDQGLQFLIQYYNGEERAKGNILERFSAQQFPDLHSELNLSSLELGDSALYFCASSVTGGRGETQYFGPGTRLLVL.

This clone was counted only a few times. The chain employs TRBV7-2 and TRBJ2-7, with D perhaps TRBD1 or TRBD2 (6 bases each). Per the germline V gene, CDR1 is SGHTA and CDR2 is FQGNSA. Trimming shortened V by 6 bases and J by 5 bases, and 14 bases separated the two germline ends. The CDR3 sequence is 13 residues long. The CDR3 here is CASRDPGGDEQYF. The CDR3 coding sequence is TGTGCCAGCAGAGATCCCGGGGGCGACGAGCAGTACTTC.

The V and J genes are TRBV2 and TRBJ2-7; D gene unclear. The V gene's germline CDR1 is SNHLY and CDR2 FYNNEI. This CDR3 is built from 12 residues. V was cut by 7 bases and J by 1 base, with 8 bases left in between. CDR3 residues: CASNERSYEQYF. CDR3 bases: TGTGCCAGCAACGAGAGATCCTACGAGCAGTACTTC. Drawing the rest from reference TRBV2 and TRBJ2-7, the complete variable domain is EPEVTQTPSHQVTQMGQEVILRCVPISNHLYFYWYRQILGQKVEFLVSFYNNEISEKSEIFDDQFSVERPDGSNFTLKIRSTKLEDSAMYFCASNERSYEQYFGPGTRLTVT.

This clone has a handful of counts. The J gene is TRBJ2-5, the V gene TRBV9; D ambiguous. The V end was cut by 4 bases, the J end by 4 bases, with 11 bases between. CDR1 SGDLS and CDR2 YYNGEE come from the germline V gene. The CDR3 covers 13 residues. CDR3 coding DNA: TGTGCCAGCAGCCCCCGACACCTAGAGACCCAGTACTTC. Amino acids: CASSPRHLETQYF.

This clone was seen only a few times. The rearrangement links TRBV4-3 to TRBJ2-5; 12 bases map to TRBD2. V lost 4 bases to trimming and J lost 1 base; unmatched junction nucleotides: 4. Germline-derived CDR1 and CDR2 are LGHNA and YSLEER. The CDR3 contains 16 residues. The CDR3: CASSLGTSGLQETQYF. CDR3 in DNA: TGCGCCAGCAGCCTGGGGACTAGCGGGCTCCAAGAGACCCAGTACTTC.

A few counts support this clone. The chain employs TRBV7-9 and TRBJ2-7; D is tentatively TRBD1 or TRBD2 (5 bases each). The CDR3 sequence is 15 residues long. CDR1 is SEHNR, CDR2 FQNEAQ, per germline (reference sequence). Trimming removed 7 bases at V and 2 bases at J, with 18 bases between. CDR3 loop: CASTPYGAGPYEQYF. CDR3 coding DNA: TGTGCCAGCACCCCGTACGGGGCAGGGCCCTACGAGCAGTACTTC.

This clone has only a few counts. The chain joins TRBV4-3 to TRBJ2-5; 10 bases fit TRBD1. The trim removed 1 base at V and 5 bases at J, leaving 7 bases unmatched. Germline V gives CDR1 LGHNA, CDR2 YSLEER. The length of the CDR3 is 16 residues. The CDR3 region is CASSQGGQGRRETQYF. CDR3 in DNA: TGCGCCAGCAGCCAAGGGGGACAGGGGCGCAGGGAGACCCAGTACTTC.

This clone was observed a few times. The chain combines TRBV10-3 with TRBJ1-5, with 7 positions matching TRBD1. The V and J ends lost 6 bases and 0 bases, in that order; junction bases with no gene match: 5. This CDR3 spans 15 amino acids. CDR1 ENHRY and CDR2 SYGVKD come from the germline V gene. DNA for the CDR3: TGTGCCATCAGAGCCGGACAGGATAGCAATCAGCCCCAGCATTTT. Translated: CAIRAGQDSNQPQHF.

This clone was seen a few times. The chain combines TRBV11-1 with TRBJ2-1, with D possibly being TRBD2 (6 bases). V was cut by 0 bases and J by 9 bases, with 12 bases left in between. This CDR3 is 14 amino acids long. CDR1 is SGHAT, CDR2 FQDESV, per germline (reference sequence). Written as DNA, the CDR3 is TGTGCCAGCAGCTTAGCGCTGGCGGGAACTGAGCAGTTCTTC. Its translation is CASSLALAGTEQFF.

A few counts support this clone. The chain employs TRBV5-4 and TRBJ1-6; D unresolved. The CDR3 covers 15 residues. Germline loops: CDR1 SGHNT, CDR2 YYREEE (reference sequence). With 0 bases removed from V and 5 bases from J, the gap between germline ends came to 9 bases. Written as DNA, the CDR3 is TGTGCCAGCAGCTTGGCCCCGGACGATAATTCACCCCTCCACTTT. As protein: CASSLAPDDNSPLHF. The full variable domain, its missing parts supplied by reference TRBV5-4 and TRBJ1-6, is ETGVTQSPTHLIKTRGQQVTLRCSSQSGHNTVSWYQQALGQGPQFIFQYYREEENGRGNFPPRFSGLQFPNYSSELNVNALELDDSALYLCASSLAPDDNSPLHFGNGTRLTVT.

The J gene is TRBJ2-1, the V gene TRBV14; 15 bases fit TRBD2. CDR3 length: 20 amino acids. The germline V gene encodes CDR1 SGHDN and CDR2 FVKESK. V was clipped by 6 bases and J by 0 bases; unmatched bases: 12. In nucleotides, the CDR3 is TGTGCCAGCAGTCACACGGGACTAGCGGGGGGAACCAGCTCCTACAATGAGCAGTTCTTC. Translated, it gives CASSHTGLAGGTSSYNEQFF.

With respect to this clone: The same CDR3 also results from other DNA sequences found in this sample. The rearrangement links TRBV5-1 to TRBJ2-7; D is uncertain. This CDR3 is 12 amino acids long. CDR1 and CDR2 (germline): SGHRS, YFSETQ. V lost 0 bases and J lost 3, with 4 bases in between. The CDR3 sequence: CASSLGGYEQYF. CDR3 DNA sequence: TGCGCCAGCAGCTTGGGCGGCTACGAGCAGTACTTC.

V is TRBV10-3 and J is TRBJ2-5; TRBD1 matches 9 bases. With V trimmed by 2 bases and J by 5 bases, 6 bases remained unmatched. Germline V gene sequence: CDR1 ENHRY, CDR2 SYGVKD. The CDR3 sequence is 15 residues long. CDR3 region: CAISETTGGLETQYF. DNA for the CDR3: TGTGCCATCAGTGAGACCACAGGGGGCCTGGAGACCCAGTACTTC.

This clone has more than one count but fewer than ten. This rearrangement joins TRBV4-2 to TRBJ2-3; D unresolved. Germline-derived CDR1 and CDR2 are LGHNA and YNFKEQ. The germline V and J ends were trimmed by 1 base and 0 bases, with 14 bases remaining between them. This CDR3 region has 17 residues. CDR3 nucleotides: TGTGCCAGCAGCCAAGCGGGTGGGATGTCTAGCACAGATACGCAGTATTTT. Protein: CASSQAGGMSSTDTQYF.

This clone was seen only a few times. The chain combines TRBV30 with TRBJ1-6, with 11 bases matching TRBD1. After removal of 2 bases from V and 13 bases from J, the junction contained 13 bases not matched to a gene. This CDR3 comprises 16 residues. Per the germline V gene, CDR1 is GTSNPN and CDR2 is SVGIG (reference sequence). The CDR3 nucleotides read TGTGCCTGGAGTACGCTCCCGGGACAGGGGGTAAGGCCCCTCCACTTT. This gives the protein CAWSTLPGQGVRPLHF.

This clone was seen a few times. The genes are TRBV7-2 and TRBJ2-7, with 8 bases lining up with TRBD1. With 4 bases clipped from V and 3 bases from J, the junction kept 8 bases outside the gene matches. CDR3 length: 15 amino acids. Per the germline V gene, CDR1 is SGHTA and CDR2 is FQGNSA. The CDR3 DNA reads TGTGCCAGCAGCTCCGGACAGGGTGGTGGCTACGAGCAGTACTTC. It translates to CASSSGQGGGYEQYF.

The V gene is TRBV6-1, the J gene TRBJ2-2; D could derive from TRBD1 or TRBD2 (5 bases each). Trimming left V 2 bases short and J 0 bases short, with 7 bases between. The CDR3 is made up of 15 amino acids. CDR1 and CDR2 (germline): MNHNS, SASEGT. Here the CDR3 reads CASSEMGANTGELFF. The CDR3 DNA reads TGTGCCAGCAGTGAAATGGGGGCGAACACCGGGGAGCTGTTTTTT.

This clone was observed a handful of times. The chain is built from TRBV4-3 and TRBJ1-2, with TRBD1 matching over 8 bases. The CDR3 sequence is 15 residues long. The germline gives CDR1 LGHNA, CDR2 YSLEER. J was trimmed by 2 bases and V by 3 bases; bases with no gene match: 5. The CDR3 is CASSHPGQANYGYTF. The CDR3 coding sequence is TGCGCCAGCAGCCACCCGGGACAGGCGAACTATGGCTACACCTTC.

The chain couples TRBV7-6 to TRBJ2-1, with D possibly TRBD2 on 5 matching bases. Germline loops: CDR1 SGHVS, CDR2 FNYEAQ. The CDR3 has 15 amino acids. V lost 5 bases, J lost 2 bases, and 13 bases lay in between. The CDR3 here is CASSPVAAAYNEQFF. The CDR3 region has the DNA TGTGCCAGCAGCCCGGTGGCAGCGGCCTACAATGAGCAGTTCTTC.

At least ten counts were recorded for this clone. The chain employs TRBV10-3 and TRBJ2-3; 12 bases map to TRBD2. Germline CDR1 reads ENHRY; CDR2 reads SYGVKD. The CDR3 extends over 15 amino acids. Trimming at V came to 4 bases and at J to 2 bases, leaving 1 base not matched to a gene. DNA for the CDR3: TGTGCCATCAGTGGGACTAGCGGGAACACAGATACGCAGTATTTT. Translating gives CAISGTSGNTDTQYF.